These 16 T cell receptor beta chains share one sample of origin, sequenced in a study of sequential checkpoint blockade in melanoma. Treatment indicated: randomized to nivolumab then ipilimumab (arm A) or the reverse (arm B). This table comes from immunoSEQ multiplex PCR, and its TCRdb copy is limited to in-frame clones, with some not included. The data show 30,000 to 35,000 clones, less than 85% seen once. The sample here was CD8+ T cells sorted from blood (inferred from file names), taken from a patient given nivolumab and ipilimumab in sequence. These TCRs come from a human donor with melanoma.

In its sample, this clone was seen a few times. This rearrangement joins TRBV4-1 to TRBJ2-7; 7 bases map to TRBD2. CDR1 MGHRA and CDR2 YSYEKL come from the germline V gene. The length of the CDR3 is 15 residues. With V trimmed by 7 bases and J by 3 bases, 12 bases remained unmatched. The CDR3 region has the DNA TGCGCCAGCACCCCGGGACCGGCTAGCGGCTACGAGCAGTACTTC. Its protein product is CASTPGPASGYEQYF.

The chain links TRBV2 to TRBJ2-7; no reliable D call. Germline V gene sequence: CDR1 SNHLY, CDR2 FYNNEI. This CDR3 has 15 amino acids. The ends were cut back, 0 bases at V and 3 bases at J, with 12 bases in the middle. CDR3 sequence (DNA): TGTGCCAGCAGTGAAGCGGCAATCCCTTACTACGAGCAGTACTTC. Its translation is CASSEAAIPYYEQYF.

The CDR3 sequence: CASSTGQIYEQYF. CDR3 nucleotides: TGTGCCAGCAGTACAGGACAGATCTACGAGCAGTACTTC. The chain has TRBV27 and TRBJ2-7; TRBD1 is a possible D gene (6 bases). Between the trimmed V and J ends, which lost 5 bases and 3 bases, there was a span of 11 bases. Per the germline V gene, CDR1 is MNHEY and CDR2 is SMNVEV (reference sequence). This CDR3 contains 13 residues.

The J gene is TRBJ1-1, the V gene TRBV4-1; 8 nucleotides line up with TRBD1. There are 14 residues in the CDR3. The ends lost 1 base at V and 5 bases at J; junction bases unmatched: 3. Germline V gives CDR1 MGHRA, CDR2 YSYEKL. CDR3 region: CASSQGQGTTEAFF. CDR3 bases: TGCGCCAGCAGCCAAGGACAGGGGACAACTGAAGCTTTCTTT.

The CDR3 DNA reads TGTGCCAGCAGTTTAGGGCTAGCGGGGACCACCGGGGAGCTGTTTTTT. Translation: CASSLGLAGTTGELFF. The V gene is TRBV27, the J gene TRBJ2-2, with 9 positions matching TRBD2. J was trimmed by 4 bases and V by 2 bases; bases with no gene match: 5. The CDR3 totals 16 residues. The germline gives CDR1 MNHEY, CDR2 SMNVEV (reference sequence).

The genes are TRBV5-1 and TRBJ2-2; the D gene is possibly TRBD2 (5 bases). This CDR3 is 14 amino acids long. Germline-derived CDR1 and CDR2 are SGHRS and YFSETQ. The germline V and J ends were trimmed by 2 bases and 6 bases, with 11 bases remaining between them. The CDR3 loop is CASSFRRAAGELFF. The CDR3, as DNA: TGCGCCAGCAGCTTTAGGCGGGCGGCCGGGGAGCTGTTTTTT.

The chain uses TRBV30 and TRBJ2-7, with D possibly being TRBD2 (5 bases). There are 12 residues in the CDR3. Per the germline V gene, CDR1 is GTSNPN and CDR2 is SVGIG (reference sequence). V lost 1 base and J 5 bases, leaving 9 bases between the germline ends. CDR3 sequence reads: CAWSERRNEQYF. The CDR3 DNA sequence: TGTGCCTGGAGTGAAAGGAGGAACGAGCAGTACTTC.

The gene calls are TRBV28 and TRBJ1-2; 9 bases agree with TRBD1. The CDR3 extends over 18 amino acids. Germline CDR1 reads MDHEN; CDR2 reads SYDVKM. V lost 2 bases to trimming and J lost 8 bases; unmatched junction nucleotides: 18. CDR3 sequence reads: CASSLVQGAAEIGGGYTF. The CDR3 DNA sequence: TGTGCCAGCAGTTTAGTACAGGGGGCGGCCGAAATCGGTGGAGGCTACACCTTC.

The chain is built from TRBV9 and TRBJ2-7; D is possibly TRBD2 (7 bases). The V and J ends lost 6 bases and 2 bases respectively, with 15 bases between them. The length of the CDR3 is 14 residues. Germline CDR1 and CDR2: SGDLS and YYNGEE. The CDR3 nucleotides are TGTGCCAGCACCGCGGGGGCTTCGACCTACGAGCAGTACTTC. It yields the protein CASTAGASTYEQYF.

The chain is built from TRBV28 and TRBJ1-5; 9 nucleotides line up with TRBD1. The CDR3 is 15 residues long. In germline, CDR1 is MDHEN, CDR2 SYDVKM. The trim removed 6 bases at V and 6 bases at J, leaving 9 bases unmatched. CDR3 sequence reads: CASSMGQGYRQPQHF. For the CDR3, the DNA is TGTGCCAGCAGCATGGGACAGGGATATCGTCAGCCCCAGCATTTT.

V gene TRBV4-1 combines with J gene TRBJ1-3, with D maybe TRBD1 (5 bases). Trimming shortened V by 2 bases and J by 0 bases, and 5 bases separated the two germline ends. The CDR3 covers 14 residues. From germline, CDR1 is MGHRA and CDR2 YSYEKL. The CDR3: CASSQTGSGNTIYF. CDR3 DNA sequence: TGCGCCAGCAGCCAAACAGGCTCTGGAAACACCATATATTTT.

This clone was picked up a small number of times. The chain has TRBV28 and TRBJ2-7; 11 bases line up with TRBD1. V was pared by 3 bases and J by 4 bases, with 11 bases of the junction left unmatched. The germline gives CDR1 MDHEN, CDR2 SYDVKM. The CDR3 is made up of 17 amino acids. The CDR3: CASSFPRTGGALYEQYF. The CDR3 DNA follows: TGTGCCAGCAGTTTTCCTCGGACAGGGGGCGCGCTGTACGAGCAGTACTTC.

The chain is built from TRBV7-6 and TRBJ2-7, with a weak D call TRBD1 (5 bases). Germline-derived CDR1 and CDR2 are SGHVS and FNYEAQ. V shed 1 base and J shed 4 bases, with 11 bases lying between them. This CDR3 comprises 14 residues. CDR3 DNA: TGTGCCAGCAGCTTAGAAGGGGTCGGATACGAGCAGTACTTC. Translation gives CASSLEGVGYEQYF.

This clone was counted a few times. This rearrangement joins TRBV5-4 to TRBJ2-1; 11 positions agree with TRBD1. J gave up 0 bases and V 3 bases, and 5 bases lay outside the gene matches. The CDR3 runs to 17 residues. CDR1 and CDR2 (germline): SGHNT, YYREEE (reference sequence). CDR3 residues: CASSYGTGGSSYNEQFF. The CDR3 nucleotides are TGTGCCAGCAGCTACGGGACAGGGGGGAGCTCCTACAATGAGCAGTTCTTC.

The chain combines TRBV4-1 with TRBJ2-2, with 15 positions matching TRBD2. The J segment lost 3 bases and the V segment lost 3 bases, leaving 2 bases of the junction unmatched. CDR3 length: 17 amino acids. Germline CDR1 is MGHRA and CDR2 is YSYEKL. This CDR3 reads CASSHGLAGGDTGELFF. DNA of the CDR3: TGCGCCAGCAGCCACGGACTAGCGGGGGGGGACACCGGGGAGCTGTTTTTT.

The DNA of the CDR3 is TGTGCCAGCCGGCAGGGAAGCAATCAGCCCCAGCATTTT. Protein product: CASRQGSNQPQHF. The chain employs TRBV27 and TRBJ1-5, with D perhaps TRBD1 (5 bases). Germline V gene data show CDR1 as MNHEY and CDR2 as SMNVEV (reference sequence). With 8 bases removed from V and 1 base from J, the gap between germline ends came to 9 bases. This CDR3 comprises 13 residues.